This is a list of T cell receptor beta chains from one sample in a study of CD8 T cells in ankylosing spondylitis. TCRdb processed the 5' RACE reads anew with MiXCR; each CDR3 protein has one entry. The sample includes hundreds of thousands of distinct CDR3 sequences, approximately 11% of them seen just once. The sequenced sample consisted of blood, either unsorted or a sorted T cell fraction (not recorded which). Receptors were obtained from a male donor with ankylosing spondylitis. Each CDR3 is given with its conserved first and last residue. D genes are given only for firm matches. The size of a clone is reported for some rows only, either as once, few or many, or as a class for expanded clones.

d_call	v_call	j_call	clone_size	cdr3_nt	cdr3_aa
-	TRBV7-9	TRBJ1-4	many	TGTGCCAGCAGCTTAGCTTCGGGGGGTGAACTGTTTTTT	CASSLASGGELFF
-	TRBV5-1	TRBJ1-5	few	TGCGCCAGCAGCTCGGACGGGTATAGCAATCAGCCCCAGCATTTT	CASSSDGYSNQPQHF
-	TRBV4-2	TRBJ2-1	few	TGTGCCAGCAGCCAAGATAGGGAAGATGAGCAGTTCTTC	CASSQDREDEQFF
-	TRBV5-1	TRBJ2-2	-	TGCGCCAGCAGCTTGGACTGGCAGGCCATCGGCGGGGAGCTGTTTTTT	CASSLDWQAIGGELFF
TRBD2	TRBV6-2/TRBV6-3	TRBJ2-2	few	TGTGCCAGCTCCCTAGCGGGAGGGCCTACCGGGGAGCTGTTTTTT	CASSLAGGPTGELFF
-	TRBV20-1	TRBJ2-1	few	TGCAGTGCTAGAGCCGAGGGATTCGAGCAGTTCTTC	CSARAEGFEQFF
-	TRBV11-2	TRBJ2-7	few	TGTGCCAGCAGCTTAGATCCCGGTTATGAGCAGTACTTC	CASSLDPGYEQYF
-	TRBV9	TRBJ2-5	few	TGTGCCAGCAGCGGCCGGGAGTACCAAGAGACCCAGTACTTC	CASSGREYQETQYF
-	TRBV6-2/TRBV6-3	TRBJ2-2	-	TGTGCCAGCAGTGGATCTCCGACAGCTCCATCCGGGGAGCTGTTTTTT	CASSGSPTAPSGELFF
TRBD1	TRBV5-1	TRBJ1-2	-	TGCGCCAGCAGCTTTTTACAGGGGATAGGAGACTATGGCTACACCTTC	CASSFLQGIGDYGYTF
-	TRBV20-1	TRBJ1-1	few	TGCAGTGCTAGAGCCAGTTCTTATTTGGCTTTCTTT	CSARASSYLAFF
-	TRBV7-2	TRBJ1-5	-	TGTGCCAGCAGCCCCATGGGGGGGTTTGCTGATCAGCCCCAGCATTTT	CASSPMGGFADQPQHF
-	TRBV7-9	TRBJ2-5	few	TGTGCCAGCAGCCCCAGAGGGATGTATAAAGAGACCCAGTACTTC	CASSPRGMYKETQYF
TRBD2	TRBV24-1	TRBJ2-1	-	TGTGCCACCAGTGATACGGGGACTAGCGGGAGGGCCGAAAACAATGAGCAGTTCTTC	CATSDTGTSGRAENNEQFF
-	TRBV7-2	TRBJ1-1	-	TGTGCCAGCAAGGAGGGGGGGTCGGACACTGAAGCTTTCTTT	CASKEGGSDTEAFF
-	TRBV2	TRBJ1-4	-	TGTGCCAGCAGTCTCCCGGCTAGGGGAACTAATGAAAAACTGTTTTTT	CASSLPARGTNEKLFF
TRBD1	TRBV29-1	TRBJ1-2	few	TGCAGCGTTGAACAGGACAGGGGGACGGGTGGCTACACCTTC	CSVEQDRGTGGYTF
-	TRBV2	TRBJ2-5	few	TGTGCCAGCAGTGCGACTGGGGGGTCCGAGACCCAGTACTTC	CASSATGGSETQYF
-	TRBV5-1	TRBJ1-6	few	TGCGCCAGCAGCTTGCGCGGGAATAATTCACCCCTCCACTTT	CASSLRGNNSPLHF
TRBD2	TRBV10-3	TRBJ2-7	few	TGTGCCATCAGTCCCACATTCGGCGGGAGGTCCTACGAGCAGTACTTC	CAISPTFGGRSYEQYF
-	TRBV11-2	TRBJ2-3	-	TGTGCCAGCAGCTCGAACAGGTTTGGTAGCGGCGATACGCAGTATTTT	CASSSNRFGSGDTQYF
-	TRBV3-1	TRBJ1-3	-	TGTGCCAGCAGCCCTTCTGTTGGAAACACCATATATTTT	CASSPSVGNTIYF
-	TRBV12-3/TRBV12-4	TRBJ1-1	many	TGTGCCAGCAGTAAATACAGGATGAACACTGAAGCTTTCTTT	CASSKYRMNTEAFF
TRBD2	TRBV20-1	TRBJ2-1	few	TGCAGTGCTAGAGCGGCTAGCGGGAGTGTTGAGCAGTTCTTC	CSARAASGSVEQFF
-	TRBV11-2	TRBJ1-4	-	TGTGCCAGCAGCTTAGTTACTACGGGGGAAAAACTGTTTTTT	CASSLVTTGEKLFF
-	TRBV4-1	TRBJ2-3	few	TGCGCCAGCAGACCAACTCCGGGTCAAAACACAGATACGCAGTATTTT	CASRPTPGQNTDTQYF
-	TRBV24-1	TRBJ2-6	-	TGTGCCACCAGTGATCCACACCTATCTGGGGCCAACGTCCTGACTTTC	CATSDPHLSGANVLTF
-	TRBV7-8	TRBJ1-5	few	TGTGCCAGCAGCTTAGCGGACGTCAATCAGCCCCAGCATTTT	CASSLADVNQPQHF
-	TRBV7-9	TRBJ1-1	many	TGTGCCAGCAGCGTCCGTACGGTGAACACTGAAGCTTTCTTT	CASSVRTVNTEAFF
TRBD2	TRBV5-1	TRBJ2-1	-	TGCGCCAGCAGCTTCCTAGCGGGGGACGGTCTTTACAATGAGCAGTTCTTC	CASSFLAGDGLYNEQFF
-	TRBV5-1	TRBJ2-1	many	TGCGCCAGCAGCTCGACTAGTTCGAATTACAATGAGCAGTTCTTC	CASSSTSSNYNEQFF
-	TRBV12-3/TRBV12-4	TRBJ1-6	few	TGTGCCAGCAGAAAGAGGGGTTCACCCCTCCACTTT	CASRKRGSPLHF
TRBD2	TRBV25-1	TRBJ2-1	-	TGTGCCAGCAGTGAGCGGGAGACCTTCTACAATGAGCAGTTCTTC	CASSERETFYNEQFF
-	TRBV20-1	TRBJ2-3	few	TGCAGTGCTACGTTGGACGGGGATACGCAGTATTTT	CSATLDGDTQYF
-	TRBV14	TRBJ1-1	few	TGTGCCAGCAGCCAAGGTACACCCGCTGGGGACACTGAAGTTTTCTTT	CASSQGTPAGDTEVFF
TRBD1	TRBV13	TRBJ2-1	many	TGTGCCAGCAGCTTAGAGGGACAGGATTACAATGAGCAGTTCTTC	CASSLEGQDYNEQFF
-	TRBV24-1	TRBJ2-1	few	TGTGCCACCAGTGATTCTTGGGGAGAAACCTACAATGAGCAGTTCTTC	CATSDSWGETYNEQFF
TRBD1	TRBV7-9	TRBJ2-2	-	TGTGCCAGCAGTCACGGCAGGGGGCAGAACACCGGGGAGCTGTTTTTT	CASSHGRGQNTGELFF
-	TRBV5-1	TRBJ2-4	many	TGCGCCAGCAGCTTGTCTCCAGGTAAAAACATTCAGTACTTC	CASSLSPGKNIQYF
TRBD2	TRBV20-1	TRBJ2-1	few	TGCAGTGCGGCTAGCGGGGCCTACAATGAGCAGTTCTTC	CSAASGAYNEQFF
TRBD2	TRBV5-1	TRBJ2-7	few	TGCGCCAGCAGCCCGGCTAGCGGTCCTTCCTACGAGCAGTACTTC	CASSPASGPSYEQYF
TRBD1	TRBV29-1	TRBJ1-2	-	TGCAGCGTTGAACCAGGACAGGGGGCAGGTGGCTACACCTTC	CSVEPGQGAGGYTF
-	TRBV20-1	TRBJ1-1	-	TGCAGTGCTAGGGTAGCAGGAGCGAACACTGAAGCTTTCTTT	CSARVAGANTEAFF
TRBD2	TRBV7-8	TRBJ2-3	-	TGTGCCAGCAGCTTAAGGGCCCCTAGCGGTGGAATGGATACGCAGTATTTT	CASSLRAPSGGMDTQYF
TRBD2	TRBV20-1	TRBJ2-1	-	TGCAGTGCTAGATCAGGTCTAGCGGGAGTTGGTGAGCAGTTCTTC	CSARSGLAGVGEQFF
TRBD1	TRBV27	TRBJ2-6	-	TGTGCCAGCAGTTTGGACAGGGGGGCTGGGGCCAACGTCCTGACTTTC	CASSLDRGAGANVLTF
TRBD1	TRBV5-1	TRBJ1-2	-	TGCGCCAGCAGCTTGGCCACCCGGGACAGGGGTTATGGCTACACCTTC	CASSLATRDRGYGYTF
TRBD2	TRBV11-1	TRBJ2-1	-	TGTGCCAGCAGTCCTTCGATACGGACTAGCGGGAGCTCCTACAATGAGCAGTTCTTC	CASSPSIRTSGSSYNEQFF
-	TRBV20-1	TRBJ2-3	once	TGCAGTGCTAGAGAAGGGAGTAGCACAGATACGCAGTATTTT	CSAREGSSTDTQYF
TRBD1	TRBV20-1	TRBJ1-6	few	TGCAGTGCGAGCCGGGACAGGGTAGACGGGAATTCACCCCTCCACTTT	CSASRDRVDGNSPLHF
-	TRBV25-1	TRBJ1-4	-	TGTGCCAGCAGTGAATATTTTGATGAAAAACTGTTTTTT	CASSEYFDEKLFF
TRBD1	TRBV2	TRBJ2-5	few	TGTGCCAGCAAGGACGGAACAGGGGAAGAGACCCAGTACTTC	CASKDGTGEETQYF